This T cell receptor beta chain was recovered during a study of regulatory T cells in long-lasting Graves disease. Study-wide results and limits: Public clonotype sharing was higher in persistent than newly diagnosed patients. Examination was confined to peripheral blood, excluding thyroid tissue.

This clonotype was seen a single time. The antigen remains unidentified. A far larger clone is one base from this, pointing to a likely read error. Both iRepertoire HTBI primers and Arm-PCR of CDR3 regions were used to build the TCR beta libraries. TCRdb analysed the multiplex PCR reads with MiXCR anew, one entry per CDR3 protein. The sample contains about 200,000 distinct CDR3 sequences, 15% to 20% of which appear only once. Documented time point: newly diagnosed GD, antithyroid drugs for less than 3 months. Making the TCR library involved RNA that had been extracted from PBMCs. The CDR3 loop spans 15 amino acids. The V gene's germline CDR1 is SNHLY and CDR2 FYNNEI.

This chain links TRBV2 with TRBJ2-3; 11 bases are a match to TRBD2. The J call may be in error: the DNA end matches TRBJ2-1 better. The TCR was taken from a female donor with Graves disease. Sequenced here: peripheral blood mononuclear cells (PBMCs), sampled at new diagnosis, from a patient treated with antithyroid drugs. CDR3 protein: CATSEASGRKDEQFF. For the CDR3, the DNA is TGTGCCACCAGTGAGGCTAGCGGGAGGAAAGATGAGCAGTTCTTC.